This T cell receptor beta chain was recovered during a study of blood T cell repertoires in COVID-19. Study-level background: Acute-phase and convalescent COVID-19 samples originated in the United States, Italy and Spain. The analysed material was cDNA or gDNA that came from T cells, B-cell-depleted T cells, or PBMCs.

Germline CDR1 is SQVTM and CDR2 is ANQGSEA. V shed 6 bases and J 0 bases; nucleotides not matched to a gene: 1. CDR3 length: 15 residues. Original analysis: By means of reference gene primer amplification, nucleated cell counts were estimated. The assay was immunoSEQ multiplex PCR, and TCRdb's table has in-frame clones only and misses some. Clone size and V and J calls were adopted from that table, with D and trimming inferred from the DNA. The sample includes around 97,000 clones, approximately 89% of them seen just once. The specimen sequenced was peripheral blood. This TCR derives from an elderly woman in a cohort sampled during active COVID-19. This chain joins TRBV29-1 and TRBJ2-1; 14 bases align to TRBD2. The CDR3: CSVGTSGGSYNEQFF. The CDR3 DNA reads TGCAGCGTAGGGACTAGCGGGGGCTCCTACAATGAGCAGTTCTTC.